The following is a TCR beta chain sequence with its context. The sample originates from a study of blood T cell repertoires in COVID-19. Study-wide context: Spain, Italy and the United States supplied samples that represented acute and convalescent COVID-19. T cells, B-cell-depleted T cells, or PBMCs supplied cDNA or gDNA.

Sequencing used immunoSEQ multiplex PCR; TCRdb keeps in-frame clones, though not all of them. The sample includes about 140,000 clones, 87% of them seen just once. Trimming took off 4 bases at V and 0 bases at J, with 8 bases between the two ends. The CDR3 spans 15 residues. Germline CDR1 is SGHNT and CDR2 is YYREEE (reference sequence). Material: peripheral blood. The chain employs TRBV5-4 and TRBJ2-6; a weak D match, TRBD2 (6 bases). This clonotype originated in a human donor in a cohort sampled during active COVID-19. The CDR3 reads CASSPGGSGANVLTF. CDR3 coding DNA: TGTGCCAGCAGCCCCGGGGGCTCTGGGGCCAACGTCCTGACTTTC.